Presented here are 29 T cell receptor beta chains from one specimen sequenced in a study of blood T cell repertoires in COVID-19 (TCRdb year 2020). Library creation used the immunoSEQ multiplex PCR assay. The source is immuneACCESS, and TCRdb retained only in-frame sequences with V and J called. Part of the clones is not carried over; for the studies checked, unresolved V genes explain less than half of this, and the remainder is unexplained. The sample table shows roughly 260,000 clones, and roughly 82% are seen once. Approximately 5% of the sample is taken by the ten largest. Sequences were obtained from peripheral blood. All receptors derive from a woman of 80 years or more with active or convalescent COVID-19.

The chain links TRBV24-1 to TRBJ2-5; 7 positions match TRBD2. Looked up from germline, CDR1 is KGHDR and CDR2 is SFDVKD. This CDR3 is built from 16 residues. V shed 3 bases and J 2 bases; nucleotides not matched to a gene: 8. CDR3: CATSDTGTTKQETQYF. CDR3 DNA: TGTGCCACCAGTGATACCGGGACTACAAAACAAGAGACCCAGTACTTC.

The chain links TRBV19 to TRBJ1-1; 8 nucleotides agree with TRBD1. Trimming at V came to 1 base and at J to 0 bases, leaving 4 bases not matched to a gene. The CDR3 runs 16 residues. Germline V gives CDR1 LNHDA, CDR2 SQIVND (reference sequence). The CDR3 DNA sequence: TGTGCCAGTAGTATAGGAAGGACAGGGTTGAACACTGAAGCTTTCTTT. It encodes CASSIGRTGLNTEAFF.

The chain recombines TRBV18 with TRBJ1-6, with TRBD1 matching 7 bases. Germline trimming cut 2 bases from V and 9 bases from J; bases unmatched to any gene: 4. The CDR3 is made up of 14 amino acids. Germline V gene sequence: CDR1 KGHSH, CDR2 LQKENI. CDR3 amino acids: CASSPRDRSSPLHF. The CDR3 region has the DNA TGTGCCAGCTCACCAAGGGACAGAAGTTCACCCCTCCACTTT.

This clone was seen only a few times. This chain uses TRBV28 with TRBJ2-5; D may be TRBD2 (5 bases). Trimming stripped 3 bases from V and 7 bases from J, with 15 bases between. Per germline, CDR1 MDHEN and CDR2 SYDVKM. CDR3 size: 14 residues. The CDR3, as DNA: TGTGCCAGCAGTTTGGCCCAGCGGACGGGGACCCAGTACTTC. Translated, it gives CASSLAQRTGTQYF.

This chain connects TRBV2 to TRBJ2-3, with TRBD2 matching 14 bases. The CDR3 extends over 15 amino acids. Unmatched junction bases numbered 3, after V lost 3 bases and J lost 7 bases. Looked up from germline, CDR1 is SNHLY and CDR2 is FYNNEI. The CDR3 sequence: CASSETSGGGHTQYF. The CDR3 DNA sequence: TGTGCCAGCAGTGAGACTAGCGGGGGGGGGCATACGCAGTATTTT.

This chain uses TRBV5-1 with TRBJ2-3, with 10 bases aligning to TRBD2. The CDR3 runs 18 residues. Germline V gene sequence: CDR1 SGHRS, CDR2 YFSETQ. J lost 2 bases, V lost 0 bases, and 9 bases had no gene match. Here the CDR3 DNA reads TGCGCCAGCAGCTTGGTTCCTAGCGGGGGCCGACACACAGATACGCAGTATTTT. Translated, it gives CASSLVPSGGRHTDTQYF.

This clone has only one observation. The chain couples TRBV6-5 to TRBJ2-3, with TRBD1 identical over 8 bases. CDR1 is MNHEY and CDR2 is SVGAGI in the germline V gene. V gave up 6 bases and J gave up 3 bases; unmatched junction bases: 5. CDR3 size: 14 residues. The CDR3 DNA reads as TGTGCCAGCAGGACAGGGGCTACTACAGATACGCAGTATTTT. This sequence encodes CASRTGATTDTQYF.

This clone was picked up one time. This chain joins TRBV7-9 and TRBJ1-6; D gene uncertain. V lost 4 bases and J 0 bases, leaving 4 bases between the germline ends. CDR3 length equals 14 residues. CDR1 is SEHNR, CDR2 FQNEAQ, per germline (reference sequence). The CDR3 is CASSSVSYNSPLHF. In DNA form, the CDR3 reads TGTGCCAGCAGCTCGGTCTCCTATAATTCACCCCTCCACTTT.

V is TRBV28 and J is TRBJ1-2; D perhaps matches TRBD1 (6 bases). Deletions cut 6 bases from V and 2 bases from J, with 10 bases between. The CDR3 runs 13 residues. Germline CDR1 and CDR2: MDHEN and SYDVKM. The chain's CDR3 is CASSPGVNYGYTF. In DNA, the CDR3 is TGTGCCAGCAGCCCAGGGGTGAACTATGGCTACACCTTC.

The J gene is TRBJ1-2, the V gene TRBV5-1; possible D gene TRBD1, 6 bases. CDR1 and CDR2 from the germline V gene are SGHRS and YFSETQ. Trimming removed 4 bases at V and 4 bases at J, with 14 bases between. The CDR3 contains 14 residues. CDR3 nucleotide sequence: TGCGCCAGCAGCCCGGGGGGCCCTACCTATGGCTACACCTTC. Amino acid sequence: CASSPGGPTYGYTF.

Only one count was recorded for this clone. This chain connects TRBV2 to TRBJ1-2; weak D call: TRBD1 (5 bases). The germline V and J ends were trimmed by 5 bases and 1 base, with 14 bases remaining between them. From germline, CDR1 is SNHLY and CDR2 FYNNEI. The CDR3 is 15 amino acids. This chain's CDR3 is CASSKTREGNYGYTF. In DNA, the CDR3 is TGTGCCAGCAGTAAAACCAGGGAGGGTAACTATGGCTACACCTTC.

CDR3 loop: CASSPGAAEETQYF. For the CDR3, the DNA is TGTGCCAGCTCACCAGGTGCAGCGGAAGAGACCCAGTACTTC. The V gene is TRBV18, the J gene TRBJ2-5; a possible D gene is TRBD2 (5 bases). Germline V gene data show CDR1 as KGHSH and CDR2 as LQKENI. The CDR3 runs 14 residues. V gave up 2 bases and J gave up 3 bases, with 10 bases separating them. The variable domain in full, completed from reference TRBV18 and TRBJ2-5, reads NAGVMQNPRHLVRRRGQEARLRCSPMKGHSHVYWYRQLPEEGLKFMVYLQKENIIDESGMPKERFSAEFPKEGPSILRIQQVVRGDSAAYFCASSPGAAEETQYFGPGTRLLVL.

V is TRBV6-1 and J is TRBJ1-5, with unresolved D. Trimming took 3 bases from V and 5 from J, leaving 14 bases between them. This CDR3 has 15 residues. Germline V gives CDR1 MNHNS, CDR2 SASEGT. The CDR3, as DNA: TGTGCCAGCAGTGAGCTTCGACGGGTGTATCAGCCCCAGCATTTT. It specifies CASSELRRVYQPQHF.

The CDR3, as DNA: TGTGCCAGCTCACCAACAGGGGAGACCTATGGCTACACCTTC. It codes for CASSPTGETYGYTF. V gene TRBV18 combines with J gene TRBJ1-2; 7 positions agree with TRBD1. The germline V gene has CDR1 KGHSH and CDR2 LQKENI. This CDR3 region has 14 residues. V was clipped by 2 bases and J by 4 bases; unmatched bases: 4.

V usage is TRBV5-1 and J usage is TRBJ2-7; D possibly corresponds to TRBD1 (6 bases). Germline lookup yields CDR1 SGHRS and CDR2 YFSETQ. The V and J ends lost 4 bases and 3 bases respectively, with 20 bases between them. The CDR3 contains 16 residues. In DNA, the CDR3 is TGCGCCAGCAGCCTAAGCCCGACAGGAGCGATCTACGAGCAGTACTTC. Its protein is CASSLSPTGAIYEQYF.

The V gene is TRBV3-1 (or the pseudogene TRBV3-2), the J gene TRBJ1-1; D not certain. This CDR3 has 15 residues. CDR1 LGHDT and CDR2 YNNKEL come from the germline V gene (reference sequence). V was cut by 4 bases and J by 1 base, with 13 bases left in between. CDR3: CASSPGGWGNTEAFF. The CDR3 nucleotides are TGTGCCAGCAGCCCGGGAGGGTGGGGGAACACTGAAGCTTTCTTT.

J is TRBJ1-1 and V is TRBV5-1; D gene uncertain. Deletions cut 3 bases from V and 3 bases from J, with 12 bases between. CDR3 length equals 14 residues. Germline V lookup: CDR1 SGHRS, CDR2 YFSETQ. CDR3 bases: TGCGCCAGCAGCTCTCAGGCTGTGGACACTGAAGCTTTCTTT. This gives the protein CASSSQAVDTEAFF.

V gene TRBV5-1 combines with J gene TRBJ2-5, with 9 bases that match TRBD2. CDR1 SGHRS and CDR2 YFSETQ come from the germline V gene. V shed 3 bases, J shed 0 bases, and the junction held 6 bases outside the gene matches. This CDR3 has 16 residues. In nucleotides, the CDR3 is TGCGCCAGCAGCTCCAGAGCGGGGGGTTACCAAGAGACCCAGTACTTC. It encodes CASSSRAGGYQETQYF.

This rearrangement joins TRBV18 to TRBJ1-1; D remains ambiguous. Looked up from germline, CDR1 is KGHSH and CDR2 is LQKENI. CDR3 length: 14 residues. Trimming took 4 bases from V and 2 from J, leaving 11 bases between them. The DNA of the CDR3 is TGTGCCAGCTCACAAGTTGGCAGTAACACTGAAGCTTTCTTT. This codes for CASSQVGSNTEAFF.

The chain recombines TRBV28 with TRBJ2-7; D unclear. The germline V gene has CDR1 MDHEN and CDR2 SYDVKM. The CDR3 consists of 14 residues. V was shortened by 2 bases and J by 0 bases, with 8 bases between the two germline ends. The CDR3 here is CASSLGGSSYEQYF. The CDR3 DNA sequence: TGTGCCAGCAGTTTAGGTGGCAGCTCCTACGAGCAGTACTTC.

This clone showed up just once. Other DNA sequences in the same sample also yield this CDR3. The V and J genes are TRBV10-3 and TRBJ2-2; 7 nucleotides line up with TRBD1. In germline, CDR1 is ENHRY, CDR2 SYGVKD. This CDR3 contains 14 residues. Trimming removed 4 bases from V and 3 bases from J; junction bases left unmatched: 2. CDR3 DNA: TGTGCCATCAGTGGCGACAGGGACACCGGGGAGCTGTTTTTT. It specifies CAISGDRDTGELFF.

The CDR3 loop is CASSTQGALGTEAFF. In DNA, the CDR3 is TGTGCCAGCTCAACACAGGGGGCATTGGGCACTGAAGCTTTCTTT. The chain links TRBV7-8 to TRBJ1-1; 9 bases line up with TRBD1. Germline loops: CDR1 SGHVS, CDR2 FQNEAQ. This CDR3 is built from 15 residues. After removal of 8 bases from V and 4 bases from J, the junction contained 11 bases not matched to a gene.

V gene TRBV11-3 combines with J gene TRBJ1-4; 7 nucleotides line up with TRBD1. Germline values: CDR1 SGHNT, CDR2 YENEEA. The CDR3 is 17 amino acids. The V gene end was trimmed by 2 bases and the J gene end by 4 bases; junction bases not matched to a gene: 10. CDR3 DNA: TGTGCCAGCAGCTTACCACCTAACAGGGGAGGTAATGAAAAACTGTTTTTT. Protein product: CASSLPPNRGGNEKLFF.

The rearrangement links TRBV10-2 to TRBJ2-5; 10 nucleotides agree with TRBD2. CDR1 and CDR2 from the germline V gene are WSHSY and SAAADI. V shed 5 bases and J 3 bases; nucleotides not matched to a gene: 6. The CDR3 is 15 amino acids. CDR3 sequence: CASSLSSGGEETQYF. CDR3 nucleotides: TGCGCCAGCAGTCTATCGAGCGGGGGGGAAGAGACCCAGTACTTC.

The rearrangement joins TRBV10-1 to TRBJ1-2; D perhaps matches TRBD1 (5 bases). Trimming removed 4 bases from V and 8 bases from J, with 14 bases in between. This CDR3 has 13 amino acids. The V gene's germline CDR1 is WNHNN and CDR2 SYGVQD (reference sequence). The CDR3 nucleotides are TGCGCCAGCAGTGGACAGTTGGAAGGAGGCTACACCTTC. Translated: CASSGQLEGGYTF.

This clone has more than one count but fewer than ten. In the same sample, other DNA sequences code for this CDR3. CDR3 in amino acids: CSAQGQAYEQYF. The CDR3 DNA reads TGCAGCGCCCAGGGACAAGCCTACGAGCAGTACTTC. This sequence joins TRBV29-1 and TRBJ2-7, with D perhaps TRBD1 (6 bases). V was clipped by 7 bases and J by 2 bases, with 12 bases between them. Germline CDR1 reads SQVTM; CDR2 reads ANQGSEA. The CDR3 is 12 residues long.

V usage is TRBV3-1 (or the pseudogene TRBV3-2) and J usage is TRBJ1-1, with a possible D match to TRBD1 (6 bases). CDR3 length: 17 residues. Germline CDR1 LGHDT, CDR2 YNNKEL (reference sequence). The V and J ends lost 1 base and 6 bases respectively, with 21 bases between them. The CDR3 DNA reads as TGTGCCAGCAGCCAAGCAGGGGTAAGGAGGTGGAGGTCTGAAGCTTTCTTT. Translating it yields CASSQAGVRRWRSEAFF.

The chain combines TRBV2 with TRBJ1-1; D not certain. Germline V lookup: CDR1 SNHLY, CDR2 FYNNEI. This CDR3 comprises 15 residues. V was cut by 8 bases and J by 11 bases, with 27 bases left in between. The chain's CDR3 is CASEEVRVPSLKAFF. CDR3 bases: TGTGCCAGCGAGGAAGTCCGGGTACCATCCTTGAAGGCTTTCTTT.

This chain connects TRBV5-6 to TRBJ1-5; 9 bases line up with TRBD1. The CDR3 consists of 15 residues. V trimming: 2 bases; J trimming: 5 bases; junction bases outside the gene matches: 5. Germline CDR1 reads SGHDT; CDR2 reads YYEEEE. CDR3 residues: CASSLGTGNYQPQHF. Here the CDR3 DNA reads TGTGCCAGCAGCTTAGGGACAGGGAATTATCAGCCCCAGCATTTT.